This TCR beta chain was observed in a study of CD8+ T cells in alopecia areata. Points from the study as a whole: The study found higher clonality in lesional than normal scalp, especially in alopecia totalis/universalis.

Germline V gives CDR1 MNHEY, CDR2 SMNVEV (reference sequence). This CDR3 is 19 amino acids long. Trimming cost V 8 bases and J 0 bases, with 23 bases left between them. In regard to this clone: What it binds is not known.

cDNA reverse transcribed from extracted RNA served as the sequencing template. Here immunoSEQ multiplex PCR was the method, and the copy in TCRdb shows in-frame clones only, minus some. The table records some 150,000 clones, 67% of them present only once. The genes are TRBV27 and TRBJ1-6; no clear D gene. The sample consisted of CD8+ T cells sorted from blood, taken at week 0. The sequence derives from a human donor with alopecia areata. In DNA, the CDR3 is TGTGCCAGCGCCCAACCGAACCCCGACCGAAGCTCCTATAATTCACCCCTCCACTTT. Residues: CASAQPNPDRSSYNSPLHF.